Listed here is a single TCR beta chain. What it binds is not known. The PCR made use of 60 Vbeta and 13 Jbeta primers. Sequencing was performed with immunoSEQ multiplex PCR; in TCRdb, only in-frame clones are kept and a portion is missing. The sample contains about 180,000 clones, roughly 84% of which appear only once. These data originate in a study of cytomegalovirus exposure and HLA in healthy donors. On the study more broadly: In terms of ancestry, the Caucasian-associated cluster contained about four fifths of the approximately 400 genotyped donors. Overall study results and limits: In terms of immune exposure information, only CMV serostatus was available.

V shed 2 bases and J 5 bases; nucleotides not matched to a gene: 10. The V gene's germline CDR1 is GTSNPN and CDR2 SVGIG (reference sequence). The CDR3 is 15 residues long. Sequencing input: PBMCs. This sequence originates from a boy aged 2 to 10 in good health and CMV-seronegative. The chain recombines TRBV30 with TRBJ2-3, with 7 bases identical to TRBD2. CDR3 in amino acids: CAWSLAALGRDTQYF. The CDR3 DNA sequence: TGTGCCTGGAGTCTAGCGGCCCTCGGGCGAGATACGCAGTATTTT. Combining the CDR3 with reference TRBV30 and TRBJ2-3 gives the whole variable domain SQTIHQWPATLVQPVGSPLSLECTVEGTSNPNLYWYRQAAGRGLQLLFYSVGIGQISSEVPQNLSASRPQDRQFILSSKKLLLSDSGFYLCAWSLAALGRDTQYFGPGTRLTVL.